This TCR beta chain was captured in a study of T cells in Graves' hyperthyroidism and ophthalmopathy. Template material for amplifying TCR beta CDR3 regions consisted of RNA transcripts. During a first-round RT-PCR of the TCR CDR3, the HTBI primer set was used. Each CDR3 protein gets one entry after TCRdb re-called the multiplex PCR reads with MiXCR. The sample yields about 640,000 distinct CDR3 sequences, 20% to 25% seen once. The CDR3 has 14 amino acids. J lost 0 bases, V lost 5 bases, and 5 bases had no gene match. Germline loops: CDR1 SQVTM, CDR2 ANQGSEA. Sequenced material: blood. The clonotype originates from a man aged 25-45 years with Graves' ophthalmopathy. The chain carries TRBV29-1 and TRBJ1-1, with 8 bases that match TRBD1. CDR3 amino acids: CSVQGAEMNTEAFF. For the CDR3, the DNA is TGCAGCGTTCAGGGGGCGGAGATGAACACTGAAGCTTTCTTT.